A selection of T cell receptor beta chains follows, all from one sample in a study of T cell responses to AZD1222 COVID-19 vaccine. Here immunoSEQ multiplex PCR was the method, and the copy in TCRdb shows in-frame clones only, minus some. The data hold around 160,000 clones, with around 91% observed a single time. Sample: peripheral blood, taken on day 0 of AZD1222 vaccination. The receptors here all came from an adult in good health. The CDR3 runs from the conserved cysteine through the conserved F or W. The order of the fields is CDR3 DNA, CDR3 protein, clone size, CDR3 length, V gene, D gene, J gene. A D gene is named only where the DNA matches it firmly. Expanded clones are given a class, and other clones once, few, many or no size at all.

TGTGCCAGCAGGGCCACCAGGGGCACCATATATTTT CASRATRGTIYF - 12 TRBV6-5 - TRBJ1-3
TGTGCCAGCAGCACGGGGGGCGGCTACAATGAGCAGTTCTTC CASSTGGGYNEQFF once 14 TRBV7-3 - TRBJ2-1
TGTGCCAGCACCACCCACTTACTTAGCGGGGAGCTGTTTTTT CASTTHLLSGELFF - 14 TRBV7-3 - TRBJ2-2
TGTGCCAGTAGTATGAGCCTCGACACTGAAGCTTTCTTT CASSMSLDTEAFF - 13 TRBV19 - TRBJ1-1
TGTGCCAGCAGCTTGTTTGAGGGCGCCAATCAGCCCCAGCATTTT CASSLFEGANQPQHF - 15 TRBV7-9 - TRBJ1-5
TGTGCCAGCGACGACAGGGAGGGTACTGAAGCTTTCTTT CASDDREGTEAFF - 13 TRBV12-3/TRBV12-4 TRBD1 TRBJ1-1
TGTGCCAGCAGCCCCCTCGCCGGGACAGGTATGAATGAGCAGTTCTTC CASSPLAGTGMNEQFF - 16 TRBV27 TRBD1 TRBJ2-1
TGTGCCAGCAGCCAAATCCCGGATCAATTGTTTTTT CASSQIPDQLFF - 12 TRBV14 - TRBJ1-4
TGTGCCAGCAGCTTTGGGATTAACACTGAAGCTTTCTTT CASSFGINTEAFF few 13 TRBV7-2 - TRBJ1-1
TGTGCCAGCAGTTTTACCGGAGGGGTGCGGCAGTACTTC CASSFTGGVRQYF once 13 TRBV28 - TRBJ2-7
TGTGCTAGTGGTTTGGTCCCAGGCTCTGGGGCCAACGTCCTGACTTTC CASGLVPGSGANVLTF - 16 TRBV12-5 - TRBJ2-6
TGTGCCAGCAGCCCTCGACTGGACACAGATACGCAGTATTTT CASSPRLDTDTQYF - 14 TRBV14 - TRBJ2-3
TGCGCCAGCATAGACCCCTATGGCTACACCTTC CASIDPYGYTF many 11 TRBV10-1 - TRBJ1-2
TGTGCCAGCAGTTATGGGACAGGGTCCCACGAGCAGTACTTC CASSYGTGSHEQYF few 14 TRBV28 TRBD1 TRBJ2-7
TGCGCCAGCAGCCCCGGGACAGGGGCCTACAATGAGCAGTTCTTC CASSPGTGAYNEQFF - 15 TRBV5-1 TRBD1 TRBJ2-1
TGCGCCAGCAGCCACCCGGGACTAGGCAATGAGCAGTTCTTC CASSHPGLGNEQFF - 14 TRBV4-1 TRBD2 TRBJ2-1
TGTGCCAGCAGTGAAAGTGGTAGGAACACTGAAGCTTTCTTT CASSESGRNTEAFF - 14 TRBV6-1 - TRBJ1-1
TGTGCCAGCAGCCAAGAGCTCTACAGGGCTAGCGGAGGCACAGATACGCAGTATTTT CASSQELYRASGGTDTQYF - 19 TRBV3-1/TRBV3-2 - TRBJ2-3
TGCAGCGTTTCTGGGGGGGAGGCTAATTCACCCCTCCACTTT CSVSGGEANSPLHF - 14 TRBV29-1 - TRBJ1-6
TGTGCCAGCAGCTTAGGAGGGGTTAGCGAGACCCAGTACTTC CASSLGGVSETQYF - 14 TRBV7-2 - TRBJ2-5
TGTGCCAGCAGTGAAGGTCAGCCATATGGCTACACCTTC CASSEGQPYGYTF once 13 TRBV2 - TRBJ1-2
TGTGCCAGCAGTTTAAAGGGCGGAGAGACCCAGTACTTC CASSLKGGETQYF - 13 TRBV27 - TRBJ2-5
TGTGCCACCAGTTGGGGACCGAACACTGAAGCTTTCTTT CATSWGPNTEAFF - 13 TRBV24-1 - TRBJ1-1
TGTGCCAGCAGCCAAAGTTCTGATACGCAGTATTTT CASSQSSDTQYF - 12 TRBV4-2 - TRBJ2-3
TGTGCCAGCAGTTTATCGATAAGTAGGGCCCAAGAGCAGTACTTC CASSLSISRAQEQYF - 15 TRBV27 - TRBJ2-7
TGTGCCAGCAGTGAGAACTATGGGGAGACCCAGTACTTC CASSENYGETQYF - 13 TRBV6-1 - TRBJ2-5
TGTGCCAGCAGCCACCGGGAGAGCACTGAAGCTTTCTTT CASSHRESTEAFF - 13 TRBV3-1/TRBV3-2 - TRBJ1-1
TGTGCCAGCAGTCGCGATTACGCTGAAGCTTTCTTT CASSRDYAEAFF - 12 TRBV7-9 - TRBJ1-1
TGCGCCAGCAGCCACCTAGGGATCCGGGAGGAATATGGCTACACCTTC CASSHLGIREEYGYTF - 16 TRBV4-3 - TRBJ1-2
TGTGCCAGCAGCTTAGACCACTCTGGAAACACCATATATTTT CASSLDHSGNTIYF few 14 TRBV7-2 - TRBJ1-3
TGTGCCAGCAGTGAAGTGGGTATGATAGACTACAATGAGCAGTTCTTC CASSEVGMIDYNEQFF few 16 TRBV6-4 - TRBJ2-1
TGTGCCAGCAGCTTAGTAGGTCAGGGGGACCGGAGGGGTGTTGAAGCTTTCTTT CASSLVGQGDRRGVEAFF - 18 TRBV11-3 TRBD1 TRBJ1-1
TGCAGCGTTGTTGCAGACGGGGACGATGAATTGAACACCGGGGAGCTGTTTTTT CSVVADGDDELNTGELFF - 18 TRBV29-1 - TRBJ2-2
TGTGCCAGCACCCAGGGGAGCAAGCGAACCCAGTACTTC CASTQGSKRTQYF - 13 TRBV6-5 - TRBJ2-5
TGTGCCAGTAGTAAAAGACCGGGACAGTCTAATGAAAAACTGTTTTTT CASSKRPGQSNEKLFF - 16 TRBV19 TRBD1 TRBJ1-4
TGTGCCAGCAGTTTCAGGGGGGCGTCCCAGCATTTT CASSFRGASQHF - 12 TRBV6-2/TRBV6-3 TRBD1 TRBJ1-5
TGTGCCAGCAGTCTACAGGGGTATGGCTACACCTTC CASSLQGYGYTF - 12 TRBV12-3/TRBV12-4 TRBD1 TRBJ1-2
TGTGCCAGCAGTTCCCCTCGGGACAGAACCTACGAGCAGTACTTC CASSSPRDRTYEQYF - 15 TRBV7-2 TRBD1 TRBJ2-7
TGTGCCAGCAGTTTAATCAGATACGAGCAGTACTTC CASSLIRYEQYF few 12 TRBV12-3/TRBV12-4 - TRBJ2-7
TGCGCCAGCAGCCCCACAGGAAACTATGGCTACACCTTC CASSPTGNYGYTF - 13 TRBV4-3 - TRBJ1-2
TGTGCCAGTAGTGGAGGGACAAAGATGGATTCACCCCTCCACTTT CASSGGTKMDSPLHF - 15 TRBV19 - TRBJ1-6
TGTGCCAGCAGCTTTGGCACAGAGAACTATGGCTACACCTTC CASSFGTENYGYTF once 14 TRBV6-5 - TRBJ1-2
TGTGCCAGCTTGGAGGGAGCCTACAATGAGCAGTTCTTC CASLEGAYNEQFF once 13 TRBV2 - TRBJ2-1
TGTGCCAGCAGCCAGACGGGGGGCTCTGGCAAAAACATTCAGTACTTC CASSQTGGSGKNIQYF - 16 TRBV7-3 - TRBJ2-4
TGCAGCGTTGAGGACGGGAGGGCAAGGGGTACGCAGTATTTT CSVEDGRARGTQYF - 14 TRBV29-1 TRBD2 TRBJ2-3
TGTGCCAGCTCAGACCGGACAGGGTACTATGGCTACACCTTC CASSDRTGYYGYTF once 14 TRBV18 TRBD1 TRBJ1-2
TGCAGCGTATCAGATGCAACTAATGAAAAACTGTTTTTT CSVSDATNEKLFF once 13 TRBV29-1 - TRBJ1-4
TGTGCCAGCCTCTCGGGGAGGGGGATTACTGAAGCTTTCTTT CASLSGRGITEAFF - 14 TRBV18 - TRBJ1-1
TGTGCCAGCAGCTTAGATAAGGGCTCCGTCACTGAAGCTTTCTTT CASSLDKGSVTEAFF - 15 TRBV7-9 - TRBJ1-1
TGTGCCATCAGTGAGTATGGCAGCCGCTCTGGGGCCAACGTCCTGACTTTC CAISEYGSRSGANVLTF - 17 TRBV10-3 - TRBJ2-6
TGTGCCAGCAGTCTTAAGATTGCACCCCTCCACTTT CASSLKIAPLHF - 12 TRBV6-6 - TRBJ1-6
TGTGCCAGTAGTTCCGCCTCGACAGGGTTCACAGAAGCTTTCTTT CASSSASTGFTEAFF - 15 TRBV19 TRBD1 TRBJ1-1
TGTGCCAGTAGTAAACTAGCGGGGGGCAATGAGCAGTTCTTC CASSKLAGGNEQFF - 14 TRBV19 TRBD2 TRBJ2-1
TGTGCCAGCAGTCCAACCGGGACACTTAATGAAAAACTGTTTTTT CASSPTGTLNEKLFF - 15 TRBV6-5 - TRBJ1-4
TGTGCCAGCAGTTCACAGGGTGGAGGCACAGATACGCAGTATTTT CASSSQGGGTDTQYF - 15 TRBV6-2/TRBV6-3 - TRBJ2-3
TGTGCCAGCAGTGAATCCCACAGGGAACGAAGAAACACCATATATTTT CASSESHRERRNTIYF - 16 TRBV28 - TRBJ1-3
TGTGCCAGCAGCTTATACAGCGACACTGAAGCTTTCTTT CASSLYSDTEAFF - 13 TRBV7-8 - TRBJ1-1
TGTGCCAGCAGCCCAAGCGGCTCCTACGAGCAGTACTTC CASSPSGSYEQYF - 13 TRBV9 - TRBJ2-7